Presented here are 22 T cell receptor beta chains from one specimen sequenced in a study of blood T cell repertoires in COVID-19. Sequencing used immunoSEQ multiplex PCR; TCRdb keeps in-frame clones, though not all of them. The sample records 150,000 to 200,000 clones, around four fifths being singletons. Sequenced input: peripheral blood. The receptors here all came from an older man with acute or convalescent COVID-19.

The chain combines TRBV28 with TRBJ2-7; 7 bases map to TRBD2. CDR1 MDHEN and CDR2 SYDVKM come from the germline V gene. The length of the CDR3 is 15 residues. Trimming took 2 bases from V and 3 from J; bases not matched to a gene: 7. CDR3 coding DNA: TGTGCCAGCAGTTTAGGGGCTAGCGGTAACTACGAGCAGTACTTC. Protein: CASSLGASGNYEQYF.

The chain has TRBV19 and TRBJ2-2; D ambiguous. Trimming cost V 7 bases and J 4 bases, with 19 bases left between them. CDR3 size: 16 residues. CDR1 is LNHDA and CDR2 is SQIVND in the germline V gene (reference sequence). In DNA, the CDR3 is TGTGCCAGTACCCCGCGAAGTCGGGTTTCCACCGGGGAGCTGTTTTTT. This codes for CASTPRSRVSTGELFF.

V is TRBV5-4 and J is TRBJ1-6, with TRBD1 as a possible D gene (5 bases). V was pared by 3 bases and J by 2 bases, with 12 bases between. Germline V gene sequence: CDR1 SGHNT, CDR2 YYREEE (reference sequence). The CDR3 extends over 16 amino acids. The CDR3 nucleotides read TGTGCCAGCAGCTCGACAGCCAACCCCTATAATTCACCCCTCCACTTT. Translated: CASSSTANPYNSPLHF.

The chain joins TRBV19 to TRBJ1-2; D unclear. The germline gives CDR1 LNHDA, CDR2 SQIVND (reference sequence). The CDR3 is 14 residues long. V gave up 6 bases and J gave up 4 bases, with 15 bases separating them. The CDR3 reads CASRSPSGGYGYTF. The CDR3 DNA reads as TGTGCCAGTAGGAGTCCGTCGGGTGGCTATGGCTACACCTTC. Full variable domain (remainder filled in from reference TRBV19 and TRBJ1-2): DGGITQSPKYLFRKEGQNVTLSCEQNLNHDAMYWYRQDPGQGLRLIYYSQIVNDFQKGDIAEGYSVSREKKESFPLTVTSAQKNPTAFYLCASRSPSGGYGYTFGSGTRLTVV.

The chain joins TRBV28 to TRBJ1-1; no reliable D call. V gave up 6 bases and J gave up 4 bases, with 15 bases separating them. In germline, CDR1 is MDHEN, CDR2 SYDVKM. The CDR3 is 14 amino acids. The CDR3 loop reads CASSIVVWSTEAFF. The CDR3 nucleotides read TGTGCCAGCAGCATCGTGGTCTGGAGCACTGAAGCTTTCTTT.

This clone was seen a few times. CDR3 nucleotides: TGCGCCAGCAGCCAAGATGAGGAGTTGGACAATCAGCCCCAGCATTTT. Translating gives CASSQDEELDNQPQHF. The chain uses TRBV4-1 and TRBJ1-5, with D hard to call. There are 16 residues in the CDR3. CDR1 is MGHRA, CDR2 YSYEKL, per germline. V was cut by 0 bases and J by 3 bases, with 12 bases left in between.

This clone was seen a handful of times. The chain is built from TRBV6-4 and TRBJ2-2; possibly TRBD2 for D (6 bases). The CDR3 is 16 amino acids. Germline V CDR1 and CDR2: MRHNA, SNTAGT. Trimming took 5 bases from V and 0 from J, leaving 13 bases between them. The CDR3 DNA is TGTGCCAGCAGTCCCTTGGCGGGATCGAACACCGGGGAGCTGTTTTTT. Translation: CASSPLAGSNTGELFF.

Here the CDR3 DNA reads TGTGCCAGCAGCGTAACCGGGACAGGCCAACGCGAGCAGTACTTC. Translating gives CASSVTGTGQREQYF. The chain employs TRBV5-4 and TRBJ2-7; 8 bases are shared with TRBD1. The CDR3 covers 15 residues. Trimming cost V 4 bases and J 6 bases; bases outside gene matches: 12. Germline CDR1 and CDR2: SGHNT and YYREEE (reference sequence). Full variable domain (missing parts from reference TRBV5-4 and TRBJ2-7): ETGVTQSPTHLIKTRGQQVTLRCSSQSGHNTVSWYQQALGQGPQFIFQYYREEENGRGNFPPRFSGLQFPNYSSELNVNALELDDSALYLCASSVTGTGQREQYFGPGTRLTVT.

The genes are TRBV7-8 and TRBJ2-3; TRBD2 matches at 12 bases. The CDR3 runs to 16 residues. The V and J ends lost 3 bases and 2 bases, in that order; junction bases with no gene match: 3. Germline CDR1 and CDR2: SGHVS and FQNEAQ. The chain's CDR3 is CASSFASGGATDTQYF. The DNA of the CDR3 is TGTGCCAGCAGCTTCGCTAGCGGGGGGGCCACAGATACGCAGTATTTT.

The chain combines TRBV5-4 with TRBJ2-1; 9 bases fit TRBD1. CDR1 and CDR2 from the germline V gene are SGHNT and YYREEE (reference sequence). Trimming took 0 bases from V and 7 from J; bases not matched to a gene: 11. CDR3 length: 17 amino acids. CDR3 in amino acids: CASSLGQGTGISNEQFF. For the CDR3, the DNA is TGTGCCAGCAGCTTGGGTCAAGGGACAGGGATTTCGAATGAGCAGTTCTTC.

This clone was observed at least ten times. The genes are TRBV11-3 and TRBJ2-1; D possibly corresponds to TRBD2 (5 bases). This CDR3 is 14 amino acids long. From germline, CDR1 is SGHNT and CDR2 YENEEA. V gave up 5 bases and J gave up 7 bases, with 15 bases separating them. The CDR3 nucleotides are TGTGCCAGCAGCCAAACTAGTGTGGGGAATGAGCAGTTCTTC. Protein: CASSQTSVGNEQFF.

The chain has TRBV3-1 (or the pseudogene TRBV3-2) and TRBJ1-5; 7 bases are shared with TRBD1. CDR1 is LGHDT, CDR2 YNNKEL, per germline (reference sequence). The CDR3 sequence is 15 residues long. The ends lost 3 bases at V and 4 bases at J; junction bases unmatched: 6. CDR3 in amino acids: CASSQEQGKNQPQHF. The CDR3 region has the DNA TGTGCCAGCAGCCAGGAACAGGGGAAGAATCAGCCCCAGCATTTT.

J is TRBJ1-4 and V is TRBV6-1; perhaps TRBD1 as D (5 bases). Per germline, CDR1 MNHNS and CDR2 SASEGT. CDR3 length: 14 amino acids. V dropped 2 bases and J dropped 6 bases, with 10 bases sitting between them. In DNA form, the CDR3 reads TGTGCCAGCAGTGAATACCAGGGCGATGAAAAACTGTTTTTT. This codes for CASSEYQGDEKLFF.

On this clone: The same CDR3 arises from other DNA sequences in this sample as well. The chain combines TRBV14 with TRBJ1-2; D gene uncertain. Trimming removed 0 bases at V and 4 bases at J, with 6 bases between. The V gene's germline CDR1 is SGHDN and CDR2 FVKESK. The CDR3 runs to 13 residues. This chain's CDR3 is CASSQDRGYGYTF. The CDR3 region has the DNA TGTGCCAGCAGCCAAGATCGCGGCTATGGCTACACCTTC.

The chain employs TRBV19 and TRBJ2-5; the match to TRBD1 covers 9 bases. The ends lost 4 bases at V and 1 base at J; junction bases unmatched: 4. Per germline, CDR1 LNHDA and CDR2 SQIVND (reference sequence). This CDR3 contains 15 residues. The CDR3 DNA follows: TGTGCCAGTAGTAGCTTACAGGGGGCCCAAGAGACCCAGTACTTC. It is translated as CASSSLQGAQETQYF. Together with reference TRBV19 and TRBJ2-5, the CDR3 gives the full variable domain: DGGITQSPKYLFRKEGQNVTLSCEQNLNHDAMYWYRQDPGQGLRLIYYSQIVNDFQKGDIAEGYSVSREKKESFPLTVTSAQKNPTAFYLCASSSLQGAQETQYFGPGTRLLVL.

Worth noting for this clone: The junction departs from germline at one end; a sequencing error may be responsible. V is TRBV6-2 or TRBV6-3 and J is TRBJ2-7, with 9 positions matching TRBD2. CDR3 length: 16 amino acids. Germline assignment: CDR1 MNHEY and CDR2 SVGEGT. The CDR3 sequence is CASSLPPSTSGRPARF. The CDR3 bases are TGTGCCAGCAGTCTTCCCCCCTCGACCAGCGGGAGGCCTGCACGATTC.

This clone came up once. The gene calls are TRBV5-1 and TRBJ2-1; 10 bases map to TRBD1. V lost 5 bases, J lost 9 bases, and 5 bases stayed unmatched. Germline-derived CDR1 and CDR2 are SGHRS and YFSETQ. The CDR3 has 13 residues. CDR3 sequence reads: CASSMTGGGEQFF. CDR3 bases: TGCGCCAGCAGTATGACAGGGGGCGGTGAGCAGTTCTTC.

The chain links TRBV5-6 to TRBJ2-7, with D possibly being TRBD2 (5 bases). The germline gives CDR1 SGHDT, CDR2 YYEEEE. V gave up 2 bases and J gave up 1 base, with 13 bases separating them. The CDR3 length is 15 residues. The CDR3 is CASSFKGVGSYEQYF. CDR3 sequence (DNA): TGTGCCAGCAGCTTTAAGGGAGTAGGATCCTACGAGCAGTACTTC.

This CDR3 reads CASRIREYSNQPQHF. As DNA, the CDR3 is TGTGCCAGCAGGATACGAGAGTATAGCAATCAGCCCCAGCATTTT. V usage is TRBV6-5 and J usage is TRBJ1-5; D gene uncertain. The germline V and J ends were trimmed by 6 bases and 0 bases, with 12 bases remaining between them. In germline, CDR1 is MNHEY, CDR2 SVGAGI. The CDR3 is 15 amino acids.

The V call is TRBV27, the J call TRBJ2-2; TRBD2 matches 8 bases. CDR1 MNHEY and CDR2 SMNVEV come from the germline V gene (reference sequence). The CDR3 spans 16 residues. V trimming: 5 bases; J trimming: 5 bases; junction bases outside the gene matches: 10. The CDR3 spells CASSPRFSGVTGELFF. The CDR3 DNA follows: TGTGCCAGCAGTCCCCGGTTTAGCGGGGTAACCGGGGAGCTGTTTTTT.

The chain has TRBV24-1 and TRBJ2-5; TRBD2 might be the D (5 bases). Germline CDR1 KGHDR, CDR2 SFDVKD. Trimming took 3 bases from V and 1 from J, leaving 14 bases between them. The CDR3 length is 16 residues. As DNA, the CDR3 is TGTGCCACCAGTGATAGCGGCAGGACCACCCAAGAGACCCAGTACTTC. Translating gives CATSDSGRTTQETQYF.

The rearrangement joins TRBV19 to TRBJ1-4; D remains unclear. The CDR3 spans 16 residues. The germline CDR1 and CDR2 sequences are LNHDA and SQIVND (reference sequence). Trimming took off 3 bases at V and 4 bases at J, with 15 bases between the two ends. The CDR3 coding sequence is TGTGCCAGTAGTATGACGGACTCCGCATATAATGAAAAACTGTTTTTT. It encodes CASSMTDSAYNEKLFF.